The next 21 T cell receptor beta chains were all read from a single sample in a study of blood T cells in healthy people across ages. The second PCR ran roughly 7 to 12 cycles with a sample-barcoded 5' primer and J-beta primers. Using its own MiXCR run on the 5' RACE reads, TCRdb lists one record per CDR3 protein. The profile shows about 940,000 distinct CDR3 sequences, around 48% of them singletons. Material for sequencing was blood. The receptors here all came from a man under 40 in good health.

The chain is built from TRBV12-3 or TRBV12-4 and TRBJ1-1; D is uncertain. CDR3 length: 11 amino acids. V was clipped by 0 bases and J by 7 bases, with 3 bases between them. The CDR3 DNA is TGTGCCAGCAGTTTAGCTATTGAAGCTTTCTTT. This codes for CASSLAIEAFF.

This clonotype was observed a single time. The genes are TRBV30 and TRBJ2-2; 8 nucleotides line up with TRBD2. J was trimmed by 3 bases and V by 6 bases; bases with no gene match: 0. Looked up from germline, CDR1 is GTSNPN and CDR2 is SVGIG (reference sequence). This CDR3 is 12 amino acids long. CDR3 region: CACGRDTGELFF. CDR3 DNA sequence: TGTGCCTGCGGGAGGGACACCGGGGAGCTGTTTTTT.

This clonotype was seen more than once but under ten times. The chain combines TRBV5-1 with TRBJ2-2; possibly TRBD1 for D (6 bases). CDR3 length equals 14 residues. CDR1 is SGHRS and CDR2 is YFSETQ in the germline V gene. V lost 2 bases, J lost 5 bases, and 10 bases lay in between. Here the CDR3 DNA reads TGCGCCAGCAGCTTAAACAGGGAAACCGGGGAGCTGTTTTTT. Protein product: CASSLNRETGELFF.

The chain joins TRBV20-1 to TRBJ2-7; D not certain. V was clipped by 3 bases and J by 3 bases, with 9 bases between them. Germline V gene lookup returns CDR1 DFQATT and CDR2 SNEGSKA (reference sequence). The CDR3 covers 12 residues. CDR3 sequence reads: CSASETHYEQYF. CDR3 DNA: TGCAGTGCTAGTGAGACTCACTACGAGCAGTACTTC.

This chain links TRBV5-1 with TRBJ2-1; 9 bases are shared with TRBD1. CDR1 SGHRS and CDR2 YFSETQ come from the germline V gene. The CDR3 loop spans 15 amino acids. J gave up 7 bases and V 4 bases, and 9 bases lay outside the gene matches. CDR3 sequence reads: CASSVTGGDWNEQFF. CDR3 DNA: TGCGCCAGCAGCGTTACAGGGGGCGACTGGAATGAGCAGTTCTTC.

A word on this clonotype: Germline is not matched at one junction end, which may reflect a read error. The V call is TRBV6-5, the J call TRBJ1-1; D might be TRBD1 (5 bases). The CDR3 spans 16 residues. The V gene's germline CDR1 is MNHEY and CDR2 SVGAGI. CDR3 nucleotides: TGTGCCAGCAGTTTACCGGGGACCCACCCGAACGCTGAAGCTTTCTTT. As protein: CASSLPGTHPNAEAFF.

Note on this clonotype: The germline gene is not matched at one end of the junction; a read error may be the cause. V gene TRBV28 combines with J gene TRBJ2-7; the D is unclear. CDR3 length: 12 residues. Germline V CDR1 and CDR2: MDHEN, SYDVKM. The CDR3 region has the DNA TGTGCCAGCAGGTTAGGCGTTTACGAGCGGTACTTC. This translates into CASRLGVYERYF.

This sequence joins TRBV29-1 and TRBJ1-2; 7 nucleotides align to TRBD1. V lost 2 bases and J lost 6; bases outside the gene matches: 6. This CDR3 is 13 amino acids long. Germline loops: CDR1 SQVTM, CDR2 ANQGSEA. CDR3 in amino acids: CSVELGTAHGYTF. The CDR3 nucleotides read TGCAGCGTTGAACTCGGGACAGCTCATGGCTACACCTTC. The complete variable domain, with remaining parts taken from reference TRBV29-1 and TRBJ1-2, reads SAVISQKPSRDICQRGTSLTIQCQVDSQVTMMFWYRQQPGQSLTLIATANQGSEATYESGFVIDKFPISRPNLTFSTLTVSNMSPEDSSIYLCSVELGTAHGYTFGSGTRLTVV.

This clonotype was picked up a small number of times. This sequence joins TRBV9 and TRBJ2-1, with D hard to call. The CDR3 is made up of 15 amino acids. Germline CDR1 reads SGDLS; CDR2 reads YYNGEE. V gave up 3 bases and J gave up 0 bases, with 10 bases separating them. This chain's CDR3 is CASSAGSSSYNEQFF. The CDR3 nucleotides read TGTGCCAGCAGCGCCGGGTCGAGCTCCTACAATGAGCAGTTCTTC.

CDR3 sequence (DNA): TGTGCCAGCGCTATGGGGGGGGCGTCCTACGAGCAGTACTTC. Protein: CASAMGGASYEQYF. The V call is TRBV27, the J call TRBJ2-7; a weak D match, TRBD2 (7 bases). Per the germline V gene, CDR1 is MNHEY and CDR2 is SMNVEV (reference sequence). The CDR3 is 14 residues long. Trimming took off 8 bases at V and 1 base at J, with 15 bases between the two ends.

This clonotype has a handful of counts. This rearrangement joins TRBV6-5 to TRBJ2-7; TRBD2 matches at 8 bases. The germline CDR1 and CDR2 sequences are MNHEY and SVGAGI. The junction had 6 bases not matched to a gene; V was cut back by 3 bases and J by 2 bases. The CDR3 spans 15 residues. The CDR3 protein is CASSYAGGTPYEQYF. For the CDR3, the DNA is TGTGCCAGCAGTTATGCGGGGGGCACACCCTACGAGCAGTACTTC.

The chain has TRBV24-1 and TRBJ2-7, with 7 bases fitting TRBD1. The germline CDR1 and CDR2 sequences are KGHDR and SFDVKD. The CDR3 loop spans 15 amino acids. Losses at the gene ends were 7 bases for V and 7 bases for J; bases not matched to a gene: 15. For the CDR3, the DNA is TGTGCCACCAGCAGACAGGGAAGATGGATTGAAGAGCAGTACTTC. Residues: CATSRQGRWIEEQYF.

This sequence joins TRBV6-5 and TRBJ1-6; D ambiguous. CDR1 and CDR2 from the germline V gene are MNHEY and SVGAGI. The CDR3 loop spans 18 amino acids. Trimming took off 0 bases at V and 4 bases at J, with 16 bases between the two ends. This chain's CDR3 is CASSYSIPRSTYNSPLHF. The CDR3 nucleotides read TGTGCCAGCAGTTACTCGATTCCCCGATCGACTTATAATTCACCCCTCCACTTT.

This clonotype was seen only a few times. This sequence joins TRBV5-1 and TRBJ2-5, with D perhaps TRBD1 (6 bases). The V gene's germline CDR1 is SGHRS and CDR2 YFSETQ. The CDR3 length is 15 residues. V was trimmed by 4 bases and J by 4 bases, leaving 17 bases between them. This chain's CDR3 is CASSINPQGGETQYF. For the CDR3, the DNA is TGCGCCAGCAGCATCAATCCACAGGGCGGAGAGACCCAGTACTTC.

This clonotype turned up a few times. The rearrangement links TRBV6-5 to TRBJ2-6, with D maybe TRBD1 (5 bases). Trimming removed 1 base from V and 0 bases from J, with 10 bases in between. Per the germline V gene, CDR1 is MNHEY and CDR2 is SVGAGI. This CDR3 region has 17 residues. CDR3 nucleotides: TGTGCCAGCAGTTACTTGATTAGGGGCTCTGGGGCCAACGTCCTGACTTTC. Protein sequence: CASSYLIRGSGANVLTF.

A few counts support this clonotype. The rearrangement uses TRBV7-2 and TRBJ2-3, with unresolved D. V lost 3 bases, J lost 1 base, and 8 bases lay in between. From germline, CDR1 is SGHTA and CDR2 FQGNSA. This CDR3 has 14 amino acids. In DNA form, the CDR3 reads TGTGCCAGCAGCTTGTTGCCGGGCACAGATACGCAGTATTTT. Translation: CASSLLPGTDTQYF.

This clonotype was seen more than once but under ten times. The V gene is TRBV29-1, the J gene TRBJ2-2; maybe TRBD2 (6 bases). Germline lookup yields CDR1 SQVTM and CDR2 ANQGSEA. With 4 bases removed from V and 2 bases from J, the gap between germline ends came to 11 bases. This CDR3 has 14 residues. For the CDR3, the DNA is TGCAGCGTTGTCTCGGGGGTTAACACCGGGGAGCTGTTTTTT. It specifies CSVVSGVNTGELFF.

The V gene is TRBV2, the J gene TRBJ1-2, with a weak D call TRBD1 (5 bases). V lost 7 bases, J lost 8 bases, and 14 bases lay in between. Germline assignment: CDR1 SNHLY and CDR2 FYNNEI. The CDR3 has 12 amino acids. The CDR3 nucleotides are TGTGCCAGCAATCGCAGGGCGGACGGCTACACCTTC. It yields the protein CASNRRADGYTF.

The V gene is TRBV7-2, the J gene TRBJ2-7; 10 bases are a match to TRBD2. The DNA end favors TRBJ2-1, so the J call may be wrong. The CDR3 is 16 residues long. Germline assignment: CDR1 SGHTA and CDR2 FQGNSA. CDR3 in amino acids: CASSLVSSGGAAEQFF. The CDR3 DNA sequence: TGTGCCAGCAGCTTAGTATCCAGCGGGGGGGCTGCTGAGCAGTTCTTC.

The chain's CDR3 is CASSLAVTGAYEQYF. CDR3 sequence (DNA): TGTGCCAGCAGCTTAGCGGTGACAGGAGCCTACGAGCAGTACTTC. The J gene is TRBJ2-7, the V gene TRBV7-9; weak D call: TRBD1 (6 bases). Germline assignment: CDR1 SEHNR and CDR2 FQNEAQ (reference sequence). V was shortened by 0 bases and J by 2 bases, with 11 bases between the two germline ends. The CDR3 runs to 15 residues.

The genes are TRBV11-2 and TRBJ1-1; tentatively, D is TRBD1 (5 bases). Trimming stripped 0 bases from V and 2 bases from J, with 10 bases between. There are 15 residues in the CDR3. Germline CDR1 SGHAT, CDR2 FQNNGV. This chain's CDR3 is CASSLDPGVNTEAFF. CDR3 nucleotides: TGTGCCAGCAGCTTAGATCCGGGGGTTAACACTGAAGCTTTCTTT.